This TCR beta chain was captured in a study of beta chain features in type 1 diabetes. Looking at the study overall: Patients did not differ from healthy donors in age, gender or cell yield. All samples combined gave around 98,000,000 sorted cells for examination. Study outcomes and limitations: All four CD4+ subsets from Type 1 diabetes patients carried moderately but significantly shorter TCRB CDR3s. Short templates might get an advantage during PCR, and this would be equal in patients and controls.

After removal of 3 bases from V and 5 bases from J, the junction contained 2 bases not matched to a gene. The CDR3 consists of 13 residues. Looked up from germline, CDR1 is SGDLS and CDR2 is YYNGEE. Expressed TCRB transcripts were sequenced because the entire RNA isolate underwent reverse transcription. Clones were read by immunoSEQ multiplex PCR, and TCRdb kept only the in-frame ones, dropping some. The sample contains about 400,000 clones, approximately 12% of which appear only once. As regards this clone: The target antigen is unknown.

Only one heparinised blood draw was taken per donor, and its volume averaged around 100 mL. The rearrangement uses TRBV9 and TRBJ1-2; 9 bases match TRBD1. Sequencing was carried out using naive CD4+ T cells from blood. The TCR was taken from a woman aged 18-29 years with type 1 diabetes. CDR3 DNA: TGTGCCAGCAGCGGACAGGGGGGATATGGCTACACCTTC. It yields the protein CASSGQGGYGYTF. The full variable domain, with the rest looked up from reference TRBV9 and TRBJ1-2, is DSGVTQTPKHLITATGQRVTLRCSPRSGDLSVYWYQQSLDQGLQFLIQYYNGEERAKGNILERFSAQQFPDLHSELNLSSLELGDSALYFCASSGQGGYGYTFGSGTRLTVV.